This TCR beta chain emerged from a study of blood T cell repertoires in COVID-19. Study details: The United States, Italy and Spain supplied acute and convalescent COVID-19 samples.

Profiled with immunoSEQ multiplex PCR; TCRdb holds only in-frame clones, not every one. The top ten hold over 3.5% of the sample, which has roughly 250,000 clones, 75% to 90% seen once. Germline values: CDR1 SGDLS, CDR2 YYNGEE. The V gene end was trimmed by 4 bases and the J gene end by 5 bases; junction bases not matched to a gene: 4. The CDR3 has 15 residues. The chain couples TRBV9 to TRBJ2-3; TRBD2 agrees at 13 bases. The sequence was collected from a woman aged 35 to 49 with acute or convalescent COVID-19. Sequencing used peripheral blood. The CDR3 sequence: CASSTRLAGGDTQYF. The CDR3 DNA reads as TGTGCCAGCAGCACCCGACTAGCGGGGGGAGATACGCAGTATTTT.